This is a list of T cell receptor beta chains from one sample in a study of blood T cells in healthy people across ages. MiXCR was run by TCRdb on the 5' RACE reads, yielding one entry per CDR3 protein. The sample lists about a million distinct CDR3 sequences, approximately 38% seen once, with roughly 13% in the top ten. The source material was blood. Receptors were obtained from a man between 18 and 35 years old in good health. Both conserved end residues are part of each CDR3. Clone size is not always given. Where it is, it says once, few, many or a class for expanded clones.

size: NA; V: TRBV20-1; CDR3: CSATPERPNTDTQYF
size: NA; V: TRBV12-3/TRBV12-4; CDR3: CASRARDSEQFF
size: once; V: TRBV3-1; CDR3: CASSQARHTIYF
size: NA; V: TRBV5-1; CDR3: CASSLGQGEGNTEAFF
size: NA; V: TRBV20-1; CDR3: CSASGASLSSSTDTQYF
size: NA; V: TRBV7-9; CDR3: CASTSPRHSNTGELFF
size: NA; V: TRBV20-1; CDR3: CSAQGLSTYNEQYF
size: NA; V: TRBV12-3/TRBV12-4; CDR3: CASSPGQGVLNIEAFF
size: NA; V: TRBV12-3/TRBV12-4; CDR3: CASSPQGRPLTFF
size: NA; V: TRBV4-1; CDR3: CASSQGLSRGNQPQHF
size: few; V: TRBV6-5; CDR3: CASSTINPSAGYTF
size: NA; V: TRBV6-1; CDR3: CASSRSTGVKRTEAFF
size: NA; V: TRBV4-2; CDR3: CASSQGAASGGNEQFF
size: few; V: TRBV5-1; CDR3: CASTYRDRGTEQFF
size: many; V: TRBV7-2; CDR3: CASSLDSLQETQYF
size: NA; V: TRBV10-3; CDR3: CAISDPSDYNEQYF
size: NA; V: TRBV27; CDR3: CASRGEGYGYTF
size: NA; V: TRBV6-2/TRBV6-3; CDR3: CASGGRGPDTQYF
size: few; V: TRBV10-3; CDR3: CAISEAGPNTGELFF
size: NA; V: TRBV29-1; CDR3: CSVSGGLGQPQHF
size: NA; V: TRBV7-9; CDR3: CASSLSTRDGRYEQYF
size: few; V: TRBV29-1; CDR3: CSATGTVSSYEQYF
size: NA; V: TRBV28; CDR3: CASTSERTWGNYGYTF
size: NA; V: TRBV2; CDR3: CASSGQGARGYTF
size: few; V: TRBV9; CDR3: CASSASIITGGKGDEQYF
size: few; V: TRBV29-1; CDR3: CSVEGTRDTTYNEQFF
size: many; V: TRBV2; CDR3: CASSEDRVNTGELFF
size: NA; V: TRBV4-2; CDR3: CASSQATGTYEAFF
size: NA; V: TRBV29-1; CDR3: CSGRDISNTGELFF
size: once; V: TRBV4-1; CDR3: CASSQLRDWAYEQYF
size: once; V: TRBV10-3; CDR3: CAISGPGGGEQYF
size: NA; V: TRBV7-9; CDR3: CASSLEVPQFF
size: once; V: TRBV4-3; CDR3: CASSQNRQGTNEELFF
size: few; V: TRBV4-3; CDR3: CASSQHTSGGAYNEQFF
size: NA; V: TRBV29-1; CDR3: CSVARQGSECYGYTF
size: NA; V: TRBV4-2; CDR3: CASSQDHLMNTGELFF
size: NA; V: TRBV10-3; CDR3: CAISESSGEQFF
size: NA; V: TRBV10-3; CDR3: CAIRDPGKEDEQYF
size: NA; V: TRBV6-6; CDR3: CATTGGSGNTIYF
size: few; V: TRBV2; CDR3: CASSLDRGRSYEQYF
size: NA; V: TRBV5-1; CDR3: CASSVDSGEGEQFF
size: NA; V: TRBV28; CDR3: CASSFPSTGFHNEQFF
size: few; V: TRBV25-1; CDR3: CASGSTGGYGYTF
size: NA; V: TRBV10-3; CDR3: CAIKDTGSSYNEQFF
size: NA; V: TRBV6-6; CDR3: CASSIQSSYGYTF
size: NA; V: TRBV29-1; CDR3: CSVTSPLAGIRSYNEQFF
size: few; V: TRBV9; CDR3: CASSVLKRFGHGYTF
size: NA; V: TRBV7-9; CDR3: CASSLGQGSNTEAFF
size: NA; V: TRBV6-5; CDR3: CASSRGTGEGQPQHF
size: once; V: TRBV9; CDR3: CASSVGPGGLYNEQFF
size: NA; V: TRBV5-5; CDR3: CASSLVTYTYEQYF
size: once; V: TRBV6-6; CDR3: CASSQTGATGNTIYF
size: NA; V: TRBV6-2/TRBV6-3; CDR3: CASSPVDRGNTEAFF